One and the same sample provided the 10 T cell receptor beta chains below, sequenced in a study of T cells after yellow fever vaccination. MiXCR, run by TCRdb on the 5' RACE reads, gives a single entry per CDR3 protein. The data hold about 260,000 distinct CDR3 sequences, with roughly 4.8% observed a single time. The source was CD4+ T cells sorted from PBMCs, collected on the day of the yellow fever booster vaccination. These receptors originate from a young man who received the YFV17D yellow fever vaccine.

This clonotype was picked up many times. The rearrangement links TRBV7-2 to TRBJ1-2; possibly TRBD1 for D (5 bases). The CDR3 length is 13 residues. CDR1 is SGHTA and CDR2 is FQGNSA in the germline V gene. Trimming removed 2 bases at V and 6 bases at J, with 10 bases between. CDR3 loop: CASSLLRGDGYTF. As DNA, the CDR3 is TGTGCCAGCAGCTTATTACGGGGGGATGGCTACACCTTC.

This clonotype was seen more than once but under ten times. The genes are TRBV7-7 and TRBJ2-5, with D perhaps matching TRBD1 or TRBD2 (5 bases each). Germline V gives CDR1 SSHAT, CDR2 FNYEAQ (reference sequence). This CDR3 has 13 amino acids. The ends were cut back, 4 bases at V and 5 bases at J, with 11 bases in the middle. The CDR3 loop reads CASSSGRTETQYF. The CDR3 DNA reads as TGTGCCAGCAGCTCGGGACGGACGGAGACCCAGTACTTC.

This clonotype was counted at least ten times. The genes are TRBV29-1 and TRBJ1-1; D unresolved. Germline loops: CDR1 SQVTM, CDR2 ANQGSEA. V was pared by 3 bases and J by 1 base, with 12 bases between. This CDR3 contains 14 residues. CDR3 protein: CSVEETLGNTEAFF. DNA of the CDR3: TGCAGCGTTGAGGAGACCTTGGGGAACACTGAAGCTTTCTTT.

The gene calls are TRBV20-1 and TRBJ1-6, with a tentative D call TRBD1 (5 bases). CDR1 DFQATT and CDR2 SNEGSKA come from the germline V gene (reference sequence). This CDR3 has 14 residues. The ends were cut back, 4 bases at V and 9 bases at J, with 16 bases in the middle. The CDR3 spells CSAKGHPGISPLHF. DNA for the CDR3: TGCAGTGCTAAAGGACACCCTGGCATTTCACCCCTCCACTTT.

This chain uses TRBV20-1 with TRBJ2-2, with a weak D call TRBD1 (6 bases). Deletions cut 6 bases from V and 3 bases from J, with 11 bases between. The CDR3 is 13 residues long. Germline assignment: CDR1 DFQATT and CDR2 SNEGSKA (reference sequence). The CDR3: CSAHRQDTGELFF. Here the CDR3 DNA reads TGCAGTGCGCACCGACAGGACACCGGGGAGCTGTTTTTT.

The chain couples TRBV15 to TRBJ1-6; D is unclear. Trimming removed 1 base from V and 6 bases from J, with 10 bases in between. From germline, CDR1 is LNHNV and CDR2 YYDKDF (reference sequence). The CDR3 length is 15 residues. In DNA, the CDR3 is TGTGCCACCAGCAGAGGTGGCCTGGGTAATTCACCCCTCCACTTT. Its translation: CATSRGGLGNSPLHF.

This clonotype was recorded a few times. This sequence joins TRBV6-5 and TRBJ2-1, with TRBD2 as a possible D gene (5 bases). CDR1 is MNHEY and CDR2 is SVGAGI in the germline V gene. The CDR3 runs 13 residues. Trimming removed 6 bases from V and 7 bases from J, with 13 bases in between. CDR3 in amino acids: CASRNPRGNEQFF. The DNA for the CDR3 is TGTGCCAGCAGAAATCCCCGGGGTAATGAGCAGTTCTTC.

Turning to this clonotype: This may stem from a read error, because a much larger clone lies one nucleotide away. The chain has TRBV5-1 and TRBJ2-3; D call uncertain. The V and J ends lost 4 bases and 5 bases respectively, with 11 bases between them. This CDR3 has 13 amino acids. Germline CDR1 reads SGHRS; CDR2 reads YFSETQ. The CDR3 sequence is CASSTPWGDTQYF. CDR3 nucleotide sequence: TGCGCCAGCAGCACTCCGTGGGGAGATACGCAGTATTTT. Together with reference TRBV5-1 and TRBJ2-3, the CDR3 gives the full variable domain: KAGVTQTPRYLIKTRGQQVTLSCSPISGHRSVSWYQQTPGQGLQFLFEYFSETQRNKGNFPGRFSGRQFSNSRSEMNVSTLELGDSALYLCASSTPWGDTQYFGPGTRLTVL.

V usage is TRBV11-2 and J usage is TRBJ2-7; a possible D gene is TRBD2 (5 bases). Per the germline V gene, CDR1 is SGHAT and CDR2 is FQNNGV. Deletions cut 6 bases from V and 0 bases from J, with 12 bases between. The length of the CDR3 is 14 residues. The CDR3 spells CASRDGVASYEQYF. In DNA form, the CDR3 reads TGTGCCAGCAGGGACGGGGTTGCCTCCTACGAGCAGTACTTC.

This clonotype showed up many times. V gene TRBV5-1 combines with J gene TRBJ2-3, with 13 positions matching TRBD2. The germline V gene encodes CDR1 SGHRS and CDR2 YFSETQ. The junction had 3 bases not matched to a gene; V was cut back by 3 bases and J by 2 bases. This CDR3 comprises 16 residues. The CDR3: CASSSGLAGLTDTQYF. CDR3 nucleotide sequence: TGCGCCAGCAGCTCGGGACTAGCGGGGCTCACAGATACGCAGTATTTT.